The entry below gives a single TCR beta chain sequence along with its context. This entry is derived from a study of blood T cell repertoires in COVID-19. Whole-study context: The analysed material was cDNA or gDNA that came from T cells, B-cell-depleted T cells, or PBMCs.

Original analysis: Estimation of nucleated cell counts relied on the amplification of reference gene primers. The assay was immunoSEQ multiplex PCR, and TCRdb's table has in-frame clones only and misses some. V and J calls and clone size are as listed in that table; D and trimming were resolved from the DNA. The table lists some 100,000 clones, roughly 87% of them singletons. Sequenced: peripheral blood. The clonotype originates from a man under 40 in a cohort sampled during active COVID-19.

CDR3 protein: CASSARGGRSSLYF. The CDR3 DNA reads as TGTGCCAGCAGCGCCAGGGGTGGACGTTCTTCCCTGTACTTC. This chain joins TRBV2 and TRBJ2-4; a weak D match, TRBD1 (6 bases). The V gene lost 6 bases and the J gene lost 15 bases, with 24 bases spanning the gap. There are 14 residues in the CDR3. The germline CDR1 and CDR2 sequences are SNHLY and FYNNEI.